The table lists the clone carrying this T cell receptor (beta chain) with many counts. This sample is drawn from a study of low-dose radiotherapy and immunotherapy resistance in tumors. For the study at large: Radiation delivery to Cohort 1 consisted of 0.5 Gy per fraction every 2 weeks, summing to 6.5 Gy. Intravenously given cyclophosphamide 200 mg/m2 followed a two-week schedule that placed each dose one day before radiation and immunotherapy.

Germline-derived CDR1 and CDR2 are SEHNR and FQNEAQ (reference sequence). CDR3 length: 11 residues. The V gene lost 5 bases and the J gene lost 11 bases, with 12 bases spanning the gap. Regarding time point: after trial treatment. Indicated treatment: LDRT plus nivolumab, ipilimumab, low-dose cyclophosphamide and aspirin (RACIN trial). TRAV- and TRBV-specific primers primed first-strand cDNA, covering alpha and beta chains. Both a constant-region primer and a V-primer adapter served to amplify TCRs across roughly 22 PCR cycles. One entry per CDR3 protein, called by TCRdb with MiXCR from the reads. The sample records 95,000 to 100,000 distinct CDR3 sequences, less than 25% being singletons.

The sequences come from PBMCs, collected after low-dose radiotherapy plus immunotherapy. The genes are TRBV7-9 and TRBJ1-1; D not certain. The TCR sequence derives from a male donor with prostate cancer. In DNA, the CDR3 is TGTGCCAGCAGCCAACCCACCGATGCTTTCTTT. It yields the protein CASSQPTDAFF.